This TCR beta chain appears in the sequencing data of a study of blood T cell repertoires in COVID-19 (TCRdb year 2020). Regarding the complete study: Collaborator samples came from the United States, Italy and Spain and covered acute and convalescent phases of COVID-19. Sample metadata almost always included a de-identified subject ID, COVID-19 status, age in years and sex. Samples came from the ongoing ImmuneRACE study (first 160 participants) plus 1,254 subjects from 6 global collaborators. HLA class I and class II types, where available, came from metadata supplied by the sample provider rather than from assay-based typing. The repertoires were made available in a free public database intended to serve as a resource for research on the immune response to SARS-CoV-2. Subjects who had been exposed to COVID-19, were actively infected with it, or had recovered from it provided the deeply sampled blood TCRbeta repertoires that made up the dataset. The material from the prospective study consisted of cDNA or gDNA derived from T cells, B-cell-depleted T cells, or PBMCs.

Study-wide findings and limitations: Clinical and demographic metadata were provided uncurated, with the amount varying by source and participant.

For this clone: Its cognate antigen has yet to be identified. Base qualities were left out, and no much larger clone turns up one base away.

TCRbeta CDR3 regions were amplified from genomic DNA by means of the immunoSEQ Assay, a bias-controlled multiplex PCR. Concerning the study's data processing: The number of nucleated cells in each sample was estimated by amplification of reference gene primers within the assay. To quantify the absolute abundance of each unique TCRbeta CDR3 rearrangement, sequence reads were collapsed and filtered. For each sample, productive Simpson clonality was calculated by taking the square root of Simpson's diversity index across productive rearrangements. The source is immuneACCESS, and TCRdb retained only in-frame sequences with V and J called. Part of the clones is not carried over; for the studies checked, unresolved V genes explain less than half of this, and the remainder is unexplained. The V and J calls and clone size come from that table; D and trimming were worked out from the DNA. This sample gives 140,000 or so clones in total; 65% to 90% of them show up just once. The ten biggest clones cover 2.5% to 3.5% of the sample.

The collaborating institutions used their own protocols to collect whole blood in K2EDTA tubes. Collaborator samples were shipped for TCRbeta analysis as frozen whole blood, isolated PBMCs, or DNA extracted from either sample type. Sequences were obtained from peripheral blood. The clonotype was recovered from a man aged 45-60 years with acute or convalescent COVID-19.

The DNA sequence follows: TGTGCCAGCAGCCCGGTGCGGGGGGATACTGAAGCTTTCTTT. This gives the protein CASSPVRGDTEAFF. This receptor chain uses TRBV5-6 and TRBJ1-1; TRBD1 is perhaps the D gene, given 5 matching bases. The CDR1 and CDR2 encoded by the germline V gene are SGHDT and YYEEEE. Between the V and J ends, shortened by 4 bases and 5 bases respectively, the junction contains 15 bases. The CDR3 contains 14 residues, cysteine and phenylalanine counted. Only the CDR3 portion is preserved as DNA: 42 bases, with reading frame beginning at the first base.